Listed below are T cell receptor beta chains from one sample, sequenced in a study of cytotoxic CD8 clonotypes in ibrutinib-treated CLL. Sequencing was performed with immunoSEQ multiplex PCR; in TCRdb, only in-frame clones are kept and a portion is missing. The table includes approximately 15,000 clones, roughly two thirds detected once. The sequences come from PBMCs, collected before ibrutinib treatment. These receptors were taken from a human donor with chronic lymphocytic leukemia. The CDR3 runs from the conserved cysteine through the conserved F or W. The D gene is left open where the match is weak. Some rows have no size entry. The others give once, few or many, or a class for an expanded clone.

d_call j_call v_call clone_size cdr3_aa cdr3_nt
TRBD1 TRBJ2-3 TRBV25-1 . CASSEDRGRGWADTQYF TGTGCCAGCAGTGAGGACAGGGGGCGAGGTTGGGCAGATACGCAGTATTTT
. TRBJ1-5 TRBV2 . CASSAGLGSNQPQHF TGTGCCAGCAGTGCAGGGCTGGGGAGCAATCAGCCCCAGCATTTT
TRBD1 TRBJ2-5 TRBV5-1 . CASSFSATGMVRETQYF TGCGCCAGCAGCTTCAGTGCGACAGGGATGGTAAGAGAGACCCAGTACTTC
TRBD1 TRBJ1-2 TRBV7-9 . CASTSSWTGGMGNYGYTF TGTGCCAGCACATCTTCGTGGACAGGGGGCATGGGTAACTATGGCTACACCTTC
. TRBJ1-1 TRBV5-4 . CASSLDRVEILNTEAFF TGTGCCAGCAGCTTGGACAGGGTCGAAATCTTGAACACTGAAGCTTTCTTT
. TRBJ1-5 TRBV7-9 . CASSLGFGNQPQHF TGTGCCAGCAGCTTAGGTTTCGGGAATCAGCCCCAGCATTTT
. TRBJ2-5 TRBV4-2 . CASSQTETQYF TGTGCCAGCAGCCAAACCGAGACCCAGTACTTC
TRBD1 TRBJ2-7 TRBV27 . CASSLLDRGYEQYF TGTGCCAGCAGTTTATTGGACAGGGGGTACGAGCAGTACTTC
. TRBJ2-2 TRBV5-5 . CASSLLPARVSAGELFF TGTGCCAGCAGCTTGCTCCCGGCGAGAGTTAGTGCCGGGGAGCTGTTTTTT
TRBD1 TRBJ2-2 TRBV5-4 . CASSQGDTGELFF TGTGCCAGCAGCCAGGGGGACACCGGGGAGCTGTTTTTT
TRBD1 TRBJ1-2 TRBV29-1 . CSVDGQGDYGYTF TGCAGCGTTGACGGACAGGGGGACTATGGCTACACCTTC
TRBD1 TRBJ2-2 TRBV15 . CATSRKGQGINAGELFF TGTGCCACCAGCAGAAAGGGACAGGGGATCAACGCCGGGGAGCTGTTTTTT
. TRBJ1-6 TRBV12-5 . CASGSWAGVSSPLHF TGTGCTAGTGGTTCCTGGGCAGGGGTGAGTTCACCCCTCCACTTT
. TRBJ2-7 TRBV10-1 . CASSEKQGVGYEQYF TGCGCCAGCAGTGAGAAGCAGGGTGTGGGGTACGAGCAGTACTTC
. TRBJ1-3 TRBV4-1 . CASSQDPPGLGGNTIYF TGCGCCAGCAGCCAAGATCCGCCAGGGCTAGGTGGAAACACCATATATTTT
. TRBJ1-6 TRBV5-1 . CASSLDPGHRSPLHF TGCGCCAGCAGCTTGGATCCGGGACACAGGTCACCCCTCCACTTT
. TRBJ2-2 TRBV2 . CASGGGSNTGELFF TGTGCCAGCGGAGGGGGGAGCAACACCGGGGAGCTGTTTTTT
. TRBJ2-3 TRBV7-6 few CASSFSGLAVADTQYF TGTGCCAGCAGCTTCAGCGGACTGGCCGTCGCAGATACGCAGTATTTT
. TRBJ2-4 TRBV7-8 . CASSSQGTKNIQYF TGTGCCAGCAGCTCACAGGGAACCAAAAACATTCAGTACTTC
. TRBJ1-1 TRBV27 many CASSLLALNTEAFF TGTGCCAGCAGTTTATTAGCGCTAAACACTGAAGCTTTCTTT
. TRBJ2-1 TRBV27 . CASSLSQDNEQFF TGTGCCAGCAGTTTATCTCAGGACAATGAGCAGTTCTTC
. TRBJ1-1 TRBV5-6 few CASSLGPVMNTEAFF TGTGCCAGCAGCTTGGGACCGGTTATGAACACTGAAGCTTTCTTT
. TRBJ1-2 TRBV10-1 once CASSEQANYGYTF TGCGCCAGCAGTGAGCAGGCTAACTATGGCTACACCTTC
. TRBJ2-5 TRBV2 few CASPNEGSLETQYF TGTGCCAGCCCAAACGAAGGGTCGTTGGAGACCCAGTACTTC
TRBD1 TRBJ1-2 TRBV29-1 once CSVPGQGLPNGYTF TGCAGCGTTCCTGGACAGGGCCTTCCCAATGGCTACACCTTC
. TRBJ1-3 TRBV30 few CASQGTQGNTIYF TGTGCCTCTCAGGGTACGCAAGGAAACACCATATATTTT
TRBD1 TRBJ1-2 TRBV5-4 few CASSMDRDAGYTF TGTGCCAGCAGCATGGACAGGGATGCTGGCTACACCTTC
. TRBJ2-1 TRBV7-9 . CASSLEARIGQFF TGTGCCAGCAGCTTAGAGGCACGCATCGGGCAGTTCTTC
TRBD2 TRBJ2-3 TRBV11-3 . CASGSGGALDTQYF TGTGCCAGCGGTAGCGGGGGGGCTTTGGATACGCAGTATTTT
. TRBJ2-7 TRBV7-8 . CASSLAPYEQYF TGTGCCAGCAGCTTAGCACCCTACGAGCAGTACTTC
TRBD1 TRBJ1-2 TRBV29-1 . CSAYRGRGYGYTF TGCAGCGCATACAGGGGGCGCGGCTATGGCTACACCTTC
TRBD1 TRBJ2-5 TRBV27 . CASSPQGAETQYF TGTGCCAGCAGCCCCCAGGGGGCAGAGACCCAGTACTTC
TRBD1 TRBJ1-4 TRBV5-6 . CASSLGGGRNEKLFF TGTGCCAGCAGCTTGGGAGGGGGCCGGAATGAAAAACTGTTTTTT
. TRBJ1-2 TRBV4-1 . CASRSPNYGYTF TGCGCCAGCAGAAGCCCAAACTATGGCTACACCTTC
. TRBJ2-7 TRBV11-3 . CASSSILSQYF TGTGCCAGCAGCTCAATCCTATCGCAGTACTTC
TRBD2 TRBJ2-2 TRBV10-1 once CASSDTGLAGGPITGELFF TGCGCCAGCAGTGACACGGGACTAGCGGGGGGGCCTATCACCGGGGAGCTGTTTTTT
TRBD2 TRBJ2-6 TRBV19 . CASGGGTGANVLTF TGTGCCAGTGGGGGAGGGACTGGGGCCAACGTCCTGACTTTC
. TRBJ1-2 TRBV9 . CASSDRDTNYGYTF TGTGCCAGCAGCGATAGGGACACAAACTATGGCTACACCTTC
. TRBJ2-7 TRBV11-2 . CASSQAPEIYYEQYF TGCGCCAGCAGCCAAGCCCCCGAGATTTACTACGAGCAGTACTTC
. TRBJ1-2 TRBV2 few CASIPQGGLGYTF TGTGCCAGCATCCCACAGGGTGGTTTAGGCTACACCTTC
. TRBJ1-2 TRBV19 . CASSIDRGSGYTF TGTGCCAGTAGTATAGACAGGGGCTCTGGCTACACCTTC
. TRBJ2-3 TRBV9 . CASRDGVGDTQYF TGTGCCAGCCGAGATGGAGTGGGAGATACGCAGTATTTT
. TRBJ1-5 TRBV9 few CASSAGVNQPQHF TGTGCCAGCAGCGCAGGGGTCAATCAGCCCCAGCATTTT
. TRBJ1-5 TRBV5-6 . CASSRTVGNQPQHF TGTGCCAGCAGCCGGACAGTTGGCAATCAGCCCCAGCATTTT
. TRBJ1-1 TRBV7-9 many CASSMQGNTEAFF TGTGCCAGCAGCATGCAGGGGAACACTGAAGCTTTCTTT
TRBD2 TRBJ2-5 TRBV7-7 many CASSLAGTSGGGETQYF TGTGCTAGCAGCTTGGCCGGGACTAGCGGGGGGGGCGAGACCCAGTACTTC
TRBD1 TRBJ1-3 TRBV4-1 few CASSTRRTGNSGNTIYF TGCGCCAGCAGCACCCGACGGACAGGGAACTCTGGAAACACCATATATTTT
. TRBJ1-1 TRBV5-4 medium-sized CASSNGQRVNTEAFF TGTGCCAGCAGCAACGGACAGAGGGTGAACACTGAAGCTTTCTTT
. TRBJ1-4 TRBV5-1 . CASSLAGGEEKLFF TGCGCCAGCAGCTTGGCGGGTGGAGAGGAAAAACTGTTTTTT
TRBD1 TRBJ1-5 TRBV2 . CASSQDRDQPQHF TGTGCCAGCAGTCAGGACAGGGACCAGCCCCAGCATTTT
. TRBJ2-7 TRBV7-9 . CASSQAPEIYYEQYF TGCGCCAGCAGCCAAGCCCCCGAGATTTACTACGAGCAGTACTTC
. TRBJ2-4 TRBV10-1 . CASSESVLPKNIQYF TGCGCCAGCAGTGAGTCTGTCCTTCCCAAAAACATTCAGTACTTC
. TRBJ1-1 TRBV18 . CASSPGGIEAFF TGTGCCAGCTCACCAGGGGGAATTGAAGCTTTCTTT
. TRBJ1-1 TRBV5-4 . CASNPTGLAQPEAFF TGTGCCAGCAACCCGACAGGTTTGGCCCAACCCGAAGCTTTCTTT
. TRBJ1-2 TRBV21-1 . CASRSREGSYYGYTF TGTGCCAGCAGGAGCCGAGAGGGGTCTTACTATGGCTACACCTTC